The present entry profiles one T cell receptor beta chain with its context. Assay used: immunoSEQ multiplex PCR; TCRdb lists only in-frame clones, some missing. The sample contains just over 300,000 clones, around 89% of which appear only once. Each participant's cohort was designated according to participant-reported clinical history. Germline V CDR1 and CDR2: KGHDR, SFDVKD. Trimming shortened V by 3 bases and J by 2 bases, and 16 bases separated the two germline ends. This CDR3 region has 16 residues. These data belong to a study of blood T cell repertoires in COVID-19. Study-wide background: Sample material is recorded as cDNA or gDNA derived from T cells, B-cell-depleted T cells, or PBMCs.

This TCR derives from a woman younger than 30 with acute COVID-19. The chain recombines TRBV24-1 with TRBJ2-7; the D gene is possibly TRBD1 (5 bases). The sequenced material came from PBMCs or T cells enriched from blood (not recorded which). CDR3 sequence: CATSDQGAITPYEQYF. CDR3 DNA sequence: TGTGCCACCAGTGATCAGGGTGCTATTACCCCCTACGAGCAGTACTTC.